This T cell receptor (beta chain) was identified during a study of blood T cell repertoires in COVID-19. Whole-study context: PBMCs, B-cell-depleted T cells, or T cells provided the cDNA or gDNA that made up the material.

Under the authors' procedure: Amplification of reference gene primers was used by the study to estimate nucleated cell counts. Data came from immunoSEQ multiplex PCR; TCRdb stores just in-frame clones and leaves some out. V and J calls and clone size follow that table, whereas D and trimming were derived from the DNA. This sample has 140,000 to 150,000 clones, with approximately 81% found just once. The V gene end was trimmed by 1 base and the J gene end by 3 bases; junction bases not matched to a gene: 8. This CDR3 is built from 16 residues. The germline CDR1 and CDR2 sequences are LGHDT and YNNKEL (reference sequence).

This sequence joins TRBV3-1 (or the pseudogene TRBV3-2) and TRBJ1-1, with TRBD1 matching 7 bases. The TCR comes from a human donor in a cohort sampled during active COVID-19. Sequenced sample: peripheral blood. The CDR3 DNA is TGTGCCAGCAGCCAAGGTAACAGGGGTCGCGACACTGAAGCTTTCTTT. Its protein product is CASSQGNRGRDTEAFF.